The 7 T cell receptor beta chains below all came from one sample that was sequenced in a study of blood T cell repertoires in COVID-19 (TCRdb year 2020). Library creation used the immunoSEQ multiplex PCR assay. As stored in TCRdb, this immuneACCESS dataset retains in-frame rearrangements with V and J assigned. A fraction of the clones does not appear; measured against another copy, unresolved V genes explain less than half of the discrepancy, and the remainder lacks a known reason. A total of 200,000 to 250,000 clones appear in this sample, roughly 85% of them only once. Of the sample, 11% is held by the ten largest clones. The specimen was PBMCs or T cells enriched from blood (not recorded which). These receptors originate from a young man who had recovered from COVID-19.

This clone was observed a handful of times. This chain links TRBV5-5 with TRBJ2-5, with 9 bases aligning to TRBD2. Per germline, CDR1 SGHKS and CDR2 YYEKEE (reference sequence). Unmatched junction bases numbered 9, after V lost 0 bases and J lost 6 bases. There are 16 residues in the CDR3. The DNA for the CDR3 is TGTGCCAGCAGCTTGGACCTAGCGGGGATTTGGAAGACCCAGTACTTC. It yields the protein CASSLDLAGIWKTQYF.

This chain uses TRBV5-4 with TRBJ1-1; D call uncertain. V gave up 4 bases and J gave up 0 bases, with 7 bases separating them. The CDR3 is 13 residues long. Germline V gene data show CDR1 as SGHNT and CDR2 as YYREEE (reference sequence). CDR3 loop: CASSVTVNTEAFF. CDR3 coding DNA: TGTGCCAGCAGCGTCACGGTGAACACTGAAGCTTTCTTT. Together with reference TRBV5-4 and TRBJ1-1, the CDR3 gives the full variable domain: ETGVTQSPTHLIKTRGQQVTLRCSSQSGHNTVSWYQQALGQGPQFIFQYYREEENGRGNFPPRFSGLQFPNYSSELNVNALELDDSALYLCASSVTVNTEAFFGQGTRLTVV.

This chain joins TRBV19 and TRBJ2-3; TRBD2 matches 8 bases. The CDR3 is 11 amino acids. With V trimmed by 8 bases and J by 12 bases, 7 bases remained unmatched. The germline gives CDR1 LNHDA, CDR2 SQIVND (reference sequence). DNA of the CDR3: TGTGCCAGTGGGAGCGGGAGACCCCAGTATTTT. This codes for CASGSGRPQYF. Combining the CDR3 with reference TRBV19 and TRBJ2-3 gives the whole variable domain DGGITQSPKYLFRKEGQNVTLSCEQNLNHDAMYWYRQDPGQGLRLIYYSQIVNDFQKGDIAEGYSVSREKKESFPLTVTSAQKNPTAFYLCASGSGRPQYFGPGTRLTVL.

This chain joins TRBV19 and TRBJ1-1, with D possibly matching TRBD1 (5 bases). The V and J ends lost 3 bases and 0 bases respectively, with 11 bases between them. CDR1 is LNHDA, CDR2 SQIVND, per germline (reference sequence). This CDR3 is built from 15 residues. The CDR3 region has the DNA TGTGCCAGTAGTATTAGTCCAGGGATGAACACTGAAGCTTTCTTT. This gives the protein CASSISPGMNTEAFF.

The V call is TRBV7-9, the J call TRBJ1-1; D call uncertain. Per the germline V gene, CDR1 is SEHNR and CDR2 is FQNEAQ (reference sequence). V lost 4 bases and J 4 bases, leaving 16 bases between the germline ends. This CDR3 is built from 15 residues. CDR3 DNA sequence: TGTGCCAGCAGCTCGCCCGAACGAGGTGGCACTGAAGCTTTCTTT. It specifies CASSSPERGGTEAFF.

The chain couples TRBV27 to TRBJ1-2, with D possibly being TRBD1 (5 bases). The ends were cut back, 0 bases at V and 7 bases at J, with 15 bases in the middle. CDR1 and CDR2 from the germline V gene are MNHEY and SMNVEV (reference sequence). This CDR3 comprises 15 residues. CDR3 in amino acids: CASSLSQGAYVGYTF. The CDR3 bases are TGTGCCAGCAGTTTATCGCAGGGCGCTTACGTTGGCTACACCTTC.

The chain combines TRBV10-3 with TRBJ1-1, with D unclear. With 8 bases removed from V and 0 bases from J, the gap between germline ends came to 7 bases. The CDR3 totals 12 residues. Germline CDR1 is ENHRY and CDR2 is SYGVKD. CDR3 in DNA: TGTGCCATCGGGGAGGTGAACACTGAAGCTTTCTTT. This codes for CAIGEVNTEAFF.